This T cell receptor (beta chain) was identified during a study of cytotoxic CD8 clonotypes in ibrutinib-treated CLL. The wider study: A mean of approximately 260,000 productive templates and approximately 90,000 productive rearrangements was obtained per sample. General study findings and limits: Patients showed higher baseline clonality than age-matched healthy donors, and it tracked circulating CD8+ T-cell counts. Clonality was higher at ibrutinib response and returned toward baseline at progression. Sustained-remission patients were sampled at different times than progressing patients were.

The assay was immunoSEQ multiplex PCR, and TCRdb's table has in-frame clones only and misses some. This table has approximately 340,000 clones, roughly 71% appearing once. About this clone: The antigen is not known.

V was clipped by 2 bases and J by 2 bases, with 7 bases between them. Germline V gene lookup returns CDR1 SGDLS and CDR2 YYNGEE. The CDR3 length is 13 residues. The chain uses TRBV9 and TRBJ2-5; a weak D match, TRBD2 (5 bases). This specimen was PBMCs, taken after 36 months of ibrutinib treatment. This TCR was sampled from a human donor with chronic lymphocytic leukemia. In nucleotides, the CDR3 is TGTGCCAGCAGCGTGTCGGGACAAGAGACCCAGTACTTC. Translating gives CASSVSGQETQYF.